The present T cell receptor beta chain was sequenced within a study of T cells expressing NK-cell markers. Looking at the study overall: Sorted CD3+CD56+NKG2C+, CD3+CD56+NKG2C- and CD3+CD56-NKG2C+ T cells supplied TCR beta repertoires. General study results and limits: The CD3+CD56-NKG2C+ fraction of four donors was likewise dominated by these clonotypes. Dominant NKG2C+ clonotypes accounted for roughly 1.0-8% of CD8+ T cells in a handful of donors.

CDR3 length: 16 residues. The germline V gene has CDR1 SNHLY and CDR2 FYNNEI. TCRdb re-called the 5' RACE reads and shows each CDR3 protein once, DNA omitted. This sample contains a few hundred thousand distinct CDR3 sequences. Concerning this clonotype: The antigen remains unidentified.

The TCR was taken from a man aged 18 to 70 in good health. V and J are TRBV2 and TRBJ2-4; the D call of TRBD1 rests on TCRdb alone, since no DNA is present to check it. Sequenced sample: blood T cells: a sorted CD56 or NKG2C T cell subset, CD4+ or CD8+ T cells, or bulk PBMC T cells (not recorded which). CDR3 residues: CASSVLFVGGGTIQYF.